This TCR beta chain stems from a study of T-cell reconstitution after alpha-beta-depleted transplantation in children. This clonotype was observed once. The authors prepared the TCRbeta library with unique molecular identifiers. TCRdb independently ran MiXCR on the PCR reads; one entry per CDR3 protein. The sample has some 240,000 distinct CDR3 sequences, around 13% seen once. The TCR sequence derives from a human donor who donated a stem cell graft to a child with acute lymphoblastic leukemia. Sequenced here: PBMCs from the stem cell graft donor, sampled from the stem cell graft.

CDR3 sequence (DNA): TGCAGTGTCAGGGGCCGGGTCAGTTTTGCTTTCTTT. Protein: CSVRGRVSFAFF. The V call is TRBV20-1, the J call TRBJ1-1, with D possibly matching TRBD1 (6 bases). Trimming removed 7 bases at V and 11 bases at J, with 20 bases between. There are 12 residues in the CDR3. Germline CDR1 reads DFQATT; CDR2 reads SNEGSKA (reference sequence).